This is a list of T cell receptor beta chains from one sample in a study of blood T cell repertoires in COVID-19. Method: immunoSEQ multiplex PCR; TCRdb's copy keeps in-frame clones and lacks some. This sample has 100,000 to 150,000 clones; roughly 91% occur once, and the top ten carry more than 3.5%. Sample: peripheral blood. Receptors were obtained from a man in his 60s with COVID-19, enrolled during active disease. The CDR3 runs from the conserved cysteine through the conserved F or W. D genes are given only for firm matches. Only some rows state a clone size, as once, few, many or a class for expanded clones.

TGTGCCACCGGGACAGGGGGCTGGCAGGGCTACACCTTC CATGTGGWQGYTF - TRBJ1-2 TRBV25-1 TRBD1
TGCGCCAGCTCGTCAGGGGGTTCGTACGAGCAGTACTTC CASSSGGSYEQYF - TRBJ2-7 TRBV5-1 TRBD1
TGTGCCAGCAGCCACGCGGGAAGGGTCACTGAAGCTTTCTTT CASSHAGRVTEAFF - TRBJ1-1 TRBV7-9 -
TGTGCCAGCAGCCAACTAGCGGGGGTTACCTACGAGCAGTACTTC CASSQLAGVTYEQYF - TRBJ2-7 TRBV14 TRBD2
TGTGCCAGCAGTAGACAGGGTGACTCCTACGAGCAGTACTTC CASSRQGDSYEQYF - TRBJ2-7 TRBV28 TRBD1
TGTGCCAGCAGCGTAGGCCCAGGGGGCGGGGAGACCCAGTACTTC CASSVGPGGGETQYF once TRBJ2-5 TRBV9 TRBD1
TGTGCCAGTACCACAACGGCGGGGCAGGGGGCTTATGGCACTGAAGCTTTCTTT CASTTTAGQGAYGTEAFF few TRBJ1-1 TRBV19 TRBD1
TGTGCCAGTAGTCCCGAAGGGGTTCAAGAGACCCAGTACTTC CASSPEGVQETQYF - TRBJ2-5 TRBV19 -
TGCGCCAGCAGCCCATTCGGGACAGGGGATGAAAAACTGTTTTTT CASSPFGTGDEKLFF - TRBJ1-4 TRBV5-1 TRBD1
TGCAGCGCCATAAGAGGGGGCACTGAAGCTTTCTTT CSAIRGGTEAFF - TRBJ1-1 TRBV29-1 -
TGTGCCACCAGCAGGGACAGGGGGCAAACTAATGAAAAACTGTTTTTT CATSRDRGQTNEKLFF - TRBJ1-4 TRBV15 TRBD1
TGTGCCAGCAGCCAAGCGGGACAGGGAACCTACTTAAACTATGGCTACACCTTC CASSQAGQGTYLNYGYTF - TRBJ1-2 TRBV14 TRBD1
TGTGCCACAAGAGGACAGGGAGGGTTTGCTACCAATCAGCCCCAGCATTTT CATRGQGGFATNQPQHF - TRBJ1-5 TRBV19 TRBD1
TGTGCCAGCAGCAAGGGGGGGTTGGACTATGGCTACACCTTC CASSKGGLDYGYTF - TRBJ1-2 TRBV5-6 -
TGTGCCAGCAGCGGGAGGGACAGGGACGAGCAGTACTTC CASSGRDRDEQYF - TRBJ2-7 TRBV7-2 TRBD1
TGTGCCAGCAGCGTATCGGGACAGGGAAACGAGCAGTACTTC CASSVSGQGNEQYF once TRBJ2-7 TRBV7-3 TRBD1
TGCGCCAGCAGCGTTAGCGGGGGGGCTAATACGCAGTATTTT CASSVSGGANTQYF once TRBJ2-3 TRBV5-1 TRBD2
TGTGCCAGCTCACCAGACAGGGTTCAGCCCCAGCATTTT CASSPDRVQPQHF - TRBJ1-5 TRBV18 TRBD1
TGTGCCAGCAGCTCCGAAGAAGGGGCGATTCAGCCCCAGCATTTT CASSSEEGAIQPQHF - TRBJ1-5 TRBV6-6 -
TGTGCCAGCAGCCCGGCAGGGTCCGGGGAGCTGTTTTTT CASSPAGSGELFF - TRBJ2-2 TRBV7-3 -
TGTGCTAGCGGGACCGGGACAGGGGCCGGGGAGCTGTTTTTT CASGTGTGAGELFF few TRBJ2-2 TRBV12-5 TRBD1
TGTGCCAGCAGCGCTCCCGGGACTAATCGGGAGCAGTACTTC CASSAPGTNREQYF - TRBJ2-7 TRBV28 TRBD2
TGTGCCTGGAGCGCGGGAAGGGATCAGCCCCAGCATTTT CAWSAGRDQPQHF - TRBJ1-5 TRBV30 -
TGTGCCAGCAGCGTAGATTTAACCGGGGAGCTGTTTTTT CASSVDLTGELFF - TRBJ2-2 TRBV9 -
TGTGCCAGCAGCCAAGGACAGGGTCAGGGCACCGGGGAGCTGTTTTTT CASSQGQGQGTGELFF few TRBJ2-2 TRBV11-3 TRBD1
TGTGCCAGTAGTATAGACTTCACAGGGGGCGCGGATACGCAGTATTTT CASSIDFTGGADTQYF - TRBJ2-3 TRBV19 TRBD1
TGTGCCAGCAGCTTTTCAGGGGGATCTCCTGGAAACACCATATATTTT CASSFSGGSPGNTIYF - TRBJ1-3 TRBV7-9 TRBD1
TGTGCCAGCAGCGCGCAAAATTCACCCCTCCACTTT CASSAQNSPLHF - TRBJ1-6 TRBV3-1/TRBV3-2 -
TGTGCTAGTGGCCCAGAGAGTCAGGTCCGTGAGCAGTTCTTC CASGPESQVREQFF - TRBJ2-1 TRBV12-5 -
TGTGCCAGCAGTCCAGGGTCGGGTGAAAAACTGTTTTTT CASSPGSGEKLFF - TRBJ1-4 TRBV7-9 -
TGTGCCAGTAGTATAGCCAGGGGAGCTCGCCACGAGCAGTACTTC CASSIARGARHEQYF - TRBJ2-7 TRBV19 -
TGCAGCGTTGAAATACTAGCGGGGGTAGTAGAGACCCAGTACTTC CSVEILAGVVETQYF - TRBJ2-5 TRBV29-1 TRBD2
TGCGCCAGCAGCTTGGTGTCGGGTTTCGGCGGGGGGGCCAATGAGCAGTTCTTC CASSLVSGFGGGANEQFF - TRBJ2-1 TRBV5-1 TRBD2
TGTGCCAGCAGCACGGGACAGGGGAACTATGGCTACACCTTC CASSTGQGNYGYTF - TRBJ1-2 TRBV13 TRBD1
TGTGCCATCAGTGAGCCCGGGACAGGGGGCGACTATGGCTACACCTTC CAISEPGTGGDYGYTF - TRBJ1-2 TRBV10-3 TRBD1
TGCGCCAGCAGCTTGTCAGGGGCGCAAGAGACCCAGTACTTC CASSLSGAQETQYF - TRBJ2-5 TRBV5-1 -
TGTGCCATCAGTGAACAGGGAGCCTACGAGCAGTACTTC CAISEQGAYEQYF - TRBJ2-7 TRBV10-3 -
TGTGCCAGCAAAGGGGTTGATGCCGGGGAGCTGTTTTTT CASKGVDAGELFF - TRBJ2-2 TRBV3-1/TRBV3-2 -
TGCGCCAGCAGTGAGGCAACAGGGAATGAAAAACTGTTTTTT CASSEATGNEKLFF - TRBJ1-4 TRBV10-1 -
TGTGCCAGCAGTGAACCACAAGAGACCCAGTACTTC CASSEPQETQYF - TRBJ2-5 TRBV25-1 -
TGTGCCAGCAGCCAAGATCGTCGGGGGGGGGAGACCCAGTACTTC CASSQDRRGGETQYF once TRBJ2-5 TRBV3-1/TRBV3-2 TRBD2
TGTGCCACCAGCAGAGGACAGGGGAGCTCCTACGAGCAGTACTTC CATSRGQGSSYEQYF - TRBJ2-7 TRBV15 TRBD1
TGTGCCAGCAAGATTACTAGCTCCGAGCAGTACTTC CASKITSSEQYF - TRBJ2-7 TRBV2 -
TGTGCCTGGAGTGCCCCCGGGACAGGGGAAGTGGTGACCCAGTACTTC CAWSAPGTGEVVTQYF - TRBJ2-5 TRBV30 TRBD1
TGCGCCAGCAGCTTATTACAGGGAGAGTGGGAGCAGTACTTC CASSLLQGEWEQYF - TRBJ2-7 TRBV5-1 -
TGTGCCTGGATAAGGGGGCCCACTGAAGCTTTCTTT CAWIRGPTEAFF once TRBJ1-1 TRBV30 TRBD1
TGTGCCAGCAGTGGGGACAGTAGGCCTGACAATGAGCAGTTCTTC CASSGDSRPDNEQFF - TRBJ2-1 TRBV25-1 TRBD1
TGTGCCAGCAGCCGGGGACTAGGTGGATACAATGAGCAGTTCTTC CASSRGLGGYNEQFF - TRBJ2-1 TRBV6-5 TRBD2
TGTGCCAGCAGAACAGGCGGCTATGGCTACACCTTC CASRTGGYGYTF - TRBJ1-2 TRBV6-5 -
TGTGCCAGTAGTTTGACAGCTAACTATGGCTACACCTTC CASSLTANYGYTF once TRBJ1-2 TRBV19 -
TGTGCCAGCAGTGATACTAACCGACCGTATGATAATTCACCCCTCCACTTT CASSDTNRPYDNSPLHF - TRBJ1-6 TRBV6-1 -
TGTGCCAGCAGTCCGACAGTTATTAACACTGAAGCTTTCTTT CASSPTVINTEAFF - TRBJ1-1 TRBV28 -
TGTGCCAGCAGTCCGACTGCAACTAATGAAAAACTGTTTTTT CASSPTATNEKLFF - TRBJ1-4 TRBV6-6 -